The rows below give T cell receptor beta chains drawn from one sample of a study of low-dose radiotherapy and immunotherapy resistance in tumors. TCRdb passed the reads through MiXCR, listing each CDR3 protein once. The sample contains about 52,000 distinct CDR3 sequences, around a third of which appear only once. The specimen comprised PBMCs, sampled after low-dose radiotherapy plus immunotherapy. These receptors were obtained from a male donor with rectosigmoid adenocarcinoma. Both conserved end residues are part of each CDR3. Fields, in order: J gene, V gene, clone size, D gene, CDR3 protein, CDR3 DNA. The D gene is left open where the match is weak. Clone size is stated in some rows and not others, as once, few, many or a class when expanded.

>TRBJ2-5|TRBV28|few|TRBD2
CASSEPGLMTQYF
TGTGCCAGCAGCGAACCGGGACTAATGACCCAGTACTTC
>TRBJ2-5|TRBV7-2|many|.
CASSFGQQETQYF
TGTGCCAGCAGCTTCGGCCAGCAAGAGACCCAGTACTTC
>TRBJ2-1|TRBV18|few|TRBD2
CASSPRTSGGNEQFF
TGTGCCAGCTCACCAAGGACTAGCGGGGGGAATGAGCAGTTCTTC
>TRBJ1-5|TRBV7-2|many|.
CASSPRGASSGQPQHF
TGTGCCAGCAGCCCGCGCGGGGCTTCTAGCGGTCAGCCCCAGCATTTT
>TRBJ2-7|TRBV29-1|many|.
CSVEGLNYEQYF
TGCAGCGTTGAAGGTTTGAACTACGAGCAGTACTTC
>TRBJ2-3|TRBV5-4|.|.
CASSFRRETDTQYF
TGTGCCAGCAGCTTTCGCAGGGAAACAGATACGCAGTATTTT
>TRBJ2-7|TRBV6-6|few|.
CASSYLGNEQYF
TGTGCCAGCAGTTACCTCGGGAACGAGCAGTACTTC
>TRBJ2-2|TRBV6-6|many|.
CASHLYNTGELFF
TGTGCCAGCCACCTCTATAACACCGGGGAGCTGTTTTTT
>TRBJ2-2|TRBV6-2/TRBV6-3|many|.
CASSYPDPGAGELFF
TGTGCCAGCAGTTACCCGGACCCAGGGGCCGGGGAGCTGTTTTTT
>TRBJ2-7|TRBV28|many|TRBD1
CASSYGTGDYEQYF
TGTGCCAGCAGTTACGGGACAGGGGACTACGAGCAGTACTTC
>TRBJ1-6|TRBV12-3/TRBV12-4|many|.
CASSQEDRGYNSPLHF
TGTGCCAGCAGTCAAGAGGACAGAGGATATAATTCACCCCTCCACTTT
>TRBJ2-3|TRBV11-2|few|.
CASSLAAGPTDTQYF
TGTGCCAGCAGCTTAGCCGCGGGGCCCACAGATACGCAGTATTTT
>TRBJ2-2|TRBV9|many|TRBD1
CASSVDGQGYLDGELFF
TGTGCCAGCAGCGTAGACGGACAGGGCTATTTGGACGGGGAGCTGTTTTTT
>TRBJ2-6|TRBV30|.|.
CAWTTSGANVLTF
TGTGCCTGGACTACGTCTGGGGCCAACGTCCTGACTTTC
>TRBJ2-7|TRBV2|.|TRBD2
CASSRLAGGWEQYF
TGTGCCAGCAGCCGACTAGCGGGGGGCTGGGAGCAGTACTTC
>TRBJ1-3|TRBV30|once|.
CAWAPLGGLSGNTIYF
TGTGCCTGGGCCCCCTTGGGGGGACTCTCTGGAAACACCATATATTTT
>TRBJ2-2|TRBV20-1|many|TRBD2
CSARGGLFPGELFF
TGCAGTGCTCGGGGGGGGCTGTTTCCCGGGGAGCTGTTTTTT
>TRBJ2-5|TRBV19|few|.
CASSNGGEWGDLTETQYF
TGTGCCAGTAGTAATGGGGGCGAATGGGGGGACTTGACAGAGACCCAGTACTTC
>TRBJ1-1|TRBV24-1|many|TRBD1
CATYSRPGTGEFTEAFF
TGTGCCACCTATTCTCGACCCGGGACAGGTGAATTCACTGAAGCTTTCTTT
>TRBJ1-2|TRBV15|.|.
CATSRRQSGGYTF
TGTGCCACCAGCAGACGACAGTCTGGCGGCTACACCTTC
>TRBJ2-5|TRBV12-3/TRBV12-4|.|.
CASSLYGGETQYF
TGTGCCAGCAGTTTATACGGGGGAGAGACCCAGTACTTC
>TRBJ1-2|TRBV19|many|.
CASSIDPGRINYGYTF
TGTGCCAGTAGTATAGACCCGGGACGGATAAACTATGGCTACACCTTC
>TRBJ2-3|TRBV4-3|many|.
CASPEDDRDTQYF
TGCGCCAGCCCCGAGGACGACCGAGATACGCAGTATTTT
>TRBJ1-2|TRBV18|.|.
CASSPPTERYGYTF
TGTGCCAGCTCACCACCTACAGAGCGCTATGGCTACACCTTC
>TRBJ1-6|TRBV28|few|.
CASSLQPRGGVRSYNSPLHF
TGTGCCAGCAGTTTACAACCGAGGGGAGGGGTTAGGAGCTATAATTCACCCCTCCACTTT
>TRBJ1-1|TRBV10-3|many|.
CAISERGNTEAFF
TGTGCCATCAGTGAGCGGGGGAACACTGAAGCTTTCTTT
>TRBJ2-7|TRBV5-1|many|.
CASSRDYEQYF
TGCGCCAGCAGCCGAGACTACGAGCAGTACTTC
>TRBJ1-4|TRBV5-1|many|.
CASSLDRQINEKLFF
TGCGCCAGCAGCTTGGATAGACAGATTAATGAAAAACTGTTTTTT
>TRBJ1-2|TRBV6-2/TRBV6-3|many|TRBD1
CASSYSASILQGDRVGYGYTF
TGTGCCAGCAGTTACTCGGCCTCGATCCTCCAGGGGGATAGAGTTGGCTATGGCTACACCTTC
>TRBJ2-1|TRBV12-3/TRBV12-4|many|.
CASSQRYNEQFF
TGTGCCAGCAGTCAGCGGTACAATGAGCAGTTCTTC
>TRBJ1-1|TRBV14|few|.
CASSLAGMNTEAFF
TGTGCCAGCAGCCTAGCGGGGATGAACACTGAAGCTTTCTTT
>TRBJ1-5|TRBV7-3|many|.
CASSPSAGQPQHF
TGTGCCAGCAGCCCCAGTGCGGGTCAGCCCCAGCATTTT
>TRBJ1-1|TRBV9|.|TRBD1
CASSPDRGDTEAFF
TGTGCCAGCAGCCCGGACAGGGGGGACACTGAAGCTTTCTTT
>TRBJ2-5|TRBV5-1|.|.
CASSFLGETQYF
TGTGCCAGCAGCTTCCTTGGAGAGACCCAGTACTTC
>TRBJ1-4|TRBV6-8|many|TRBD1
CASSERQGVGNEKLFF
TGTGCCAGCAGCGAGAGACAGGGCGTGGGTAATGAAAAACTGTTTTTT
>TRBJ1-1|TRBV19|many|.
CASRGRTGGPEAFF
TGTGCCAGTAGGGGACGTACTGGGGGCCCTGAAGCTTTCTTT
>TRBJ2-5|TRBV28|many|.
CASSLIGPQYF
TGTGCCAGCAGTTTGATAGGGCCCCAGTACTTC
>TRBJ2-1|TRBV14|many|TRBD2
CASSPPTGLAGGEQFF
TGTGCCAGCAGCCCCCCCACGGGGCTAGCGGGAGGTGAGCAGTTCTTC
>TRBJ2-3|TRBV19|many|.
CASSPRTTDTQYF
TGTGCCAGTAGTCCGAGAACCACAGATACGCAGTATTTT
>TRBJ1-2|TRBV10-2|many|.
CASSERLEEGYTF
TGCGCCAGCAGTGAAAGGCTTGAAGAAGGCTACACCTTC
>TRBJ2-7|TRBV28|many|.
CASSFLSKSYEQYF
TGTGCCAGCAGTTTTCTTTCTAAATCCTACGAGCAGTACTTC
>TRBJ2-7|TRBV29-1|many|.
CSARERTYEQYF
TGCAGCGCCCGAGAGAGAACCTACGAGCAGTACTTC
>TRBJ2-1|TRBV2|.|.
CASSVASRANEQFF
TGTGCCAGCAGTGTGGCTAGCAGGGCGAATGAGCAGTTCTTC
>TRBJ2-5|TRBV7-3|many|.
CASSLNRQETQYF
TGTGCCAGCAGCTTAAACCGCCAAGAGACCCAGTACTTC
>TRBJ2-7|TRBV11-1|many|.
CASSSTRLAAIYEQYF
TGTGCCAGCAGTAGCACCCGGCTAGCCGCTATCTACGAGCAGTACTTC
>TRBJ1-3|TRBV7-2|many|.
CASSSNTFSGNTIYF
TGTGCCAGCAGCTCTAACACCTTCTCTGGAAACACCATATATTTT
>TRBJ2-5|TRBV19|many|TRBD2
CASSSLAGGATQYF
TGTGCCAGTAGTAGCCTAGCGGGAGGCGCCACCCAGTACTTC
>TRBJ2-7|TRBV6-2/TRBV6-3|.|TRBD2
CASGTSGYEQYF
TGTGCCAGCGGAACTAGCGGCTACGAGCAGTACTTC
>TRBJ1-4|TRBV20-1|.|TRBD1
CSALDRGVEKLFF
TGCAGTGCTTTGGACAGGGGTGTAGAAAAACTGTTTTTT
>TRBJ2-6|TRBV28|many|TRBD1
CASSRQGKGPSGANVLTF
TGTGCCAGCAGTCGACAGGGGAAGGGGCCCTCTGGGGCCAACGTCCTGACTTTC
>TRBJ1-5|TRBV19|many|.
CATSGGFYQPQHF
TGTGCCACCTCCGGTGGGTTCTATCAGCCCCAGCATTTT
>TRBJ2-3|TRBV24-1|.|TRBD2
CATSDLLAADTQYF
TGTGCCACCAGTGATTTACTAGCGGCAGATACGCAGTATTTT
>TRBJ2-5|TRBV7-8|many|.
CASSVLNREETQYF
TGTGCCAGCAGCGTCCTGAACAGGGAAGAGACCCAGTACTTC